This T cell receptor (beta chain) was sequenced for a study of OX40 agonist ivuxolimab in advanced cancers. Whole-study results and caveats: Circulating CD4+ and CD8+ T cells showed clonal expansion by week 6 at 0.1 to 3.0 mg/kg.

The cohort excluded patients with autoimmune disease history or systemic immunosuppression. Germline V gene data show CDR1 as MNHEY and CDR2 as SMNVEV (reference sequence). V lost 4 bases to trimming and J lost 2 bases; unmatched junction nucleotides: 3. CDR3 length: 15 residues. This clone was counted a single time. Its target is not known. Assay used: immunoSEQ multiplex PCR; TCRdb lists only in-frame clones, some missing. The sample has more than 20,000 clones; approximately 87% are singletons. This chain uses TRBV27 with TRBJ1-5, with TRBD1 matching 9 bases. This sequence originates from an adult with an advanced solid tumor such as melanoma, head and neck, liver or kidney cancer. This material consisted of CD4+ or CD8+ T cells sorted from blood, taken in a trial of the OX40 agonist ivuxolimab. As DNA, the CDR3 is TGTGCCAGCAGTTCCAGGACAGGGGGCAATCAGCCCCAGCATTTT. It yields the protein CASSSRTGGNQPQHF.